These T cell receptor beta chains were read from a single sample in a study of cytomegalovirus exposure and HLA in healthy donors. The table came from immunoSEQ multiplex PCR; TCRdb's copy has only in-frame clones and leaves some out. The sample contains 180,000 or so clones, 82% of which appear only once. Material: PBMCs. The receptors shown here come from a man aged 40-50 years in good health and CMV-seronegative. Each CDR3 is given with its conserved first and last residue. Fields, in order: CDR3 protein, CDR3 DNA, clone size, V gene, D gene, J gene. A D gene is named only where the DNA matches it firmly. Only part of the rows carry a size: once, few, many, or a class if the clone is expanded.

CDR3aa: CASSNQSPGLGIQYF
CDR3nt: TGTGCCAGTAGTAATCAAAGCCCAGGGCTCGGCATTCAGTACTTC
abundance: few
v_gene: TRBV19
d_gene: -
j_gene: TRBJ2-4

CDR3aa: CASSADREYWGYTF
CDR3nt: TGTGCCAGCAGTGCGGACAGGGAGTATTGGGGCTACACCTTC
abundance: -
v_gene: TRBV6-1
d_gene: TRBD1
j_gene: TRBJ1-2

CDR3aa: CASSLGTYNEQFF
CDR3nt: TGTGCCAGCAGCTTGGGCACTTACAATGAGCAGTTCTTC
abundance: -
v_gene: TRBV5-4
d_gene: -
j_gene: TRBJ2-1

CDR3aa: CASSVRAQGGNEQFF
CDR3nt: TGTGCCAGCAGCGTGCGGGCCCAAGGCGGCAATGAGCAGTTCTTC
abundance: -
v_gene: TRBV5-4
d_gene: -
j_gene: TRBJ2-1

CDR3aa: CASSWAGFEQFF
CDR3nt: TGTGCCAGCAGCTGGGCGGGGTTTGAGCAGTTCTTC
abundance: -
v_gene: TRBV21-1
d_gene: -
j_gene: TRBJ2-1

CDR3aa: CASSLLGREDLRSNEQFF
CDR3nt: TGTGCCAGCAGCTTATTAGGGCGGGAGGATCTTCGTAGTAATGAGCAGTTCTTC
abundance: once
v_gene: TRBV11-1
d_gene: TRBD2
j_gene: TRBJ2-1

CDR3aa: CASSETGTRETQYF
CDR3nt: TGTGCCAGCAGCGAGACAGGGACTAGAGAGACCCAGTACTTC
abundance: -
v_gene: TRBV9
d_gene: -
j_gene: TRBJ2-5

CDR3aa: CASLGQGGYEQYF
CDR3nt: TGTGCCAGCTTGGGACAGGGGGGCTACGAGCAGTACTTC
abundance: -
v_gene: TRBV6-1
d_gene: TRBD1
j_gene: TRBJ2-7

CDR3aa: CSVEGTRASGEQFF
CDR3nt: TGCAGCGTTGAAGGGACTAGGGCCTCGGGGGAACAGTTCTTC
abundance: -
v_gene: TRBV29-1
d_gene: TRBD2
j_gene: TRBJ2-1

CDR3aa: CASSDGTGSGNTIYF
CDR3nt: TGTGCCAGCAGTGACGGGACAGGCTCTGGAAACACCATATATTTT
abundance: -
v_gene: TRBV6-6
d_gene: TRBD1
j_gene: TRBJ1-3

CDR3aa: CASSEQGISGNTIYF
CDR3nt: TGTGCCAGCAGTGAACAGGGGATCTCTGGAAACACCATATATTTT
abundance: once
v_gene: TRBV2
d_gene: -
j_gene: TRBJ1-3

CDR3aa: CASSFGTVNTEAFF
CDR3nt: TGCGCCAGCAGCTTTGGGACTGTGAACACTGAAGCTTTCTTT
abundance: -
v_gene: TRBV5-1
d_gene: -
j_gene: TRBJ1-1

CDR3aa: CASSLPRKMSGDVQTQYF
CDR3nt: TGTGCCAGCAGCTTGCCGCGTAAGATGTCAGGGGACGTGCAGACCCAGTACTTC
abundance: -
v_gene: TRBV5-6
d_gene: -
j_gene: TRBJ2-5

CDR3aa: CASSSTSGQETQYF
CDR3nt: TGTGCCAGCAGCTCGACTAGCGGCCAAGAGACCCAGTACTTC
abundance: -
v_gene: TRBV7-8
d_gene: TRBD2
j_gene: TRBJ2-5

CDR3aa: CASSSGPGTTTSGAQYF
CDR3nt: TGTGCCAGCAGTTCGGGGCCGGGAACGACCACTTCGGGGGCGCAGTATTTT
abundance: -
v_gene: TRBV28
d_gene: -
j_gene: TRBJ2-3

CDR3aa: CASSRTGSGDSPLHF
CDR3nt: TGTGCCAGCAGCCGTACAGGGTCTGGAGATTCACCCCTCCACTTT
abundance: -
v_gene: TRBV28
d_gene: -
j_gene: TRBJ1-6

CDR3aa: CASSRDFSSGNTIYF
CDR3nt: TGTGCCAGCAGTCGGGACTTTAGCTCTGGAAACACCATATATTTT
abundance: -
v_gene: TRBV6-5
d_gene: -
j_gene: TRBJ1-3

CDR3aa: CASSIRTGGYNSPLHF
CDR3nt: TGTGCCAGCAGCATAAGGACAGGGGGTTATAATTCACCCCTCCACTTT
abundance: -
v_gene: TRBV7-2
d_gene: TRBD1
j_gene: TRBJ1-6

CDR3aa: CAWRVTGGSYEQYF
CDR3nt: TGTGCCTGGAGGGTGACAGGAGGCTCCTACGAGCAGTACTTC
abundance: -
v_gene: TRBV30
d_gene: -
j_gene: TRBJ2-7

CDR3aa: CASRAPGQGKDTQYF
CDR3nt: TGTGCCAGCAGAGCGCCGGGACAGGGGAAAGATACGCAGTATTTT
abundance: -
v_gene: TRBV6-1
d_gene: TRBD1
j_gene: TRBJ2-3

CDR3aa: CASSLAGTGGREQYF
CDR3nt: TGTGCCAGCAGCTTAGCCGGGACAGGGGGCCGGGAGCAGTACTTC
abundance: -
v_gene: TRBV11-2
d_gene: TRBD1
j_gene: TRBJ2-7

CDR3aa: CASSLTGGTSYEQYF
CDR3nt: TGCGCCAGCAGCCTGACCGGGGGGACCTCCTACGAGCAGTACTTC
abundance: -
v_gene: TRBV4-3
d_gene: TRBD2
j_gene: TRBJ2-7

CDR3aa: CAWSAPDRGAFYEQYF
CDR3nt: TGTGCCTGGAGTGCCCCGGACAGGGGCGCGTTCTACGAGCAGTACTTC
abundance: -
v_gene: TRBV30
d_gene: TRBD1
j_gene: TRBJ2-7

CDR3aa: CASSPREDTLGYTF
CDR3nt: TGTGCCAGCAGCCCGCGGGAGGATACGCTTGGCTACACCTTC
abundance: -
v_gene: TRBV7-6
d_gene: -
j_gene: TRBJ1-2

CDR3aa: CASSLITGDGQPQHF
CDR3nt: TGCGCCAGCAGCTTGATCACAGGGGATGGTCAGCCCCAGCATTTT
abundance: -
v_gene: TRBV5-1
d_gene: TRBD1
j_gene: TRBJ1-5

CDR3aa: CASSSQGAVNTEAFF
CDR3nt: TGTGCCAGCAGCTCACAGGGGGCCGTGAACACTGAAGCTTTCTTT
abundance: -
v_gene: TRBV7-9
d_gene: TRBD1
j_gene: TRBJ1-1

CDR3aa: CASSSSGSKNIQYF
CDR3nt: TGTGCCAGCAGTTCTAGCGGATCCAAAAACATTCAGTACTTC
abundance: once
v_gene: TRBV6-5
d_gene: TRBD2
j_gene: TRBJ2-4

CDR3aa: CASSFLGGPGTGELFF
CDR3nt: TGTGCCAGCAGCTTCCTCGGGGGGCCGGGAACCGGGGAGCTGTTTTTT
abundance: -
v_gene: TRBV7-3
d_gene: -
j_gene: TRBJ2-2

CDR3aa: CASRKDGTTMTYEQYF
CDR3nt: TGTGCCAGCAGGAAAGACGGGACTACCATGACCTACGAGCAGTACTTC
abundance: -
v_gene: TRBV2
d_gene: TRBD2
j_gene: TRBJ2-7

CDR3aa: CASSIGWTSGYNEQFF
CDR3nt: TGTGCCAGTAGTATAGGGTGGACTAGCGGATACAATGAGCAGTTCTTC
abundance: -
v_gene: TRBV19
d_gene: TRBD2
j_gene: TRBJ2-1

CDR3aa: CASSLVPLAGESSGANVLTF
CDR3nt: TGTGCCAGCAGCTTGGTTCCCCTAGCGGGTGAAAGCTCTGGGGCCAACGTCCTGACTTTC
abundance: few
v_gene: TRBV5-5
d_gene: TRBD2
j_gene: TRBJ2-6

CDR3aa: CASSINRGYGYTF
CDR3nt: TGTGCCAGTAGTATAAATCGCGGCTATGGCTACACCTTC
abundance: -
v_gene: TRBV19
d_gene: -
j_gene: TRBJ1-2

CDR3aa: CASSLGGTGRSPLHF
CDR3nt: TGCGCCAGCAGCTTGGGGGGGACAGGGCGATCACCCCTCCACTTT
abundance: -
v_gene: TRBV5-1
d_gene: TRBD1
j_gene: TRBJ1-6

CDR3aa: CASSSTGTGELFF
CDR3nt: TGTGCCAGCAGCTCAACGGGGACAGGGGAGCTGTTTTTT
abundance: -
v_gene: TRBV7-2
d_gene: -
j_gene: TRBJ2-2

CDR3aa: CASSLTGPSTDTQYF
CDR3nt: TGCGCCAGCAGCTTGACAGGGCCTAGCACAGATACGCAGTATTTT
abundance: -
v_gene: TRBV5-1
d_gene: -
j_gene: TRBJ2-3

CDR3aa: CASSPVEGITEAFF
CDR3nt: TGTGCCAGCTCACCAGTTGAGGGTATCACTGAAGCTTTCTTT
abundance: -
v_gene: TRBV18
d_gene: -
j_gene: TRBJ1-1

CDR3aa: CASSGSGTGAYEQYF
CDR3nt: TGTGCCAGCAGTGGATCCGGGACAGGGGCCTACGAGCAGTACTTC
abundance: -
v_gene: TRBV28
d_gene: TRBD1
j_gene: TRBJ2-7

CDR3aa: CATSNGDRVYTDTQYF
CDR3nt: TGTGCCACCAGCAATGGGGACAGGGTATACACAGATACGCAGTATTTT
abundance: -
v_gene: TRBV15
d_gene: TRBD1
j_gene: TRBJ2-3

CDR3aa: CASSQDTPGRYYGYTF
CDR3nt: TGCGCCAGCAGCCAAGACACCCCAGGCCGCTACTATGGCTACACCTTC
abundance: -
v_gene: TRBV4-1
d_gene: -
j_gene: TRBJ1-2

CDR3aa: CASSPWGEGSNTGELFF
CDR3nt: TGCGCCAGCAGCCCCTGGGGTGAGGGATCGAACACCGGGGAGCTGTTTTTT
abundance: -
v_gene: TRBV4-3
d_gene: -
j_gene: TRBJ2-2

CDR3aa: CASSEAIGAFF
CDR3nt: TGTGCCAGCAGTGAAGCCATCGGGGCTTTCTTT
abundance: -
v_gene: TRBV2
d_gene: -
j_gene: TRBJ1-1

CDR3aa: CASSSPDRGDTEAFF
CDR3nt: TGTGCCAGCAGTTCCCCCGACAGGGGAGACACTGAAGCTTTCTTT
abundance: -
v_gene: TRBV6-6
d_gene: TRBD1
j_gene: TRBJ1-1

CDR3aa: CASSFGRTGGSLYGYTF
CDR3nt: TGTGCCAGCAGCTTTGGGCGGACAGGGGGTTCTCTCTATGGCTACACCTTC
abundance: -
v_gene: TRBV7-2
d_gene: TRBD1
j_gene: TRBJ1-2

CDR3aa: CASGKTSGKSYEQYF
CDR3nt: TGTGCCAGCGGCAAGACTAGCGGGAAGTCCTACGAGCAGTACTTC
abundance: -
v_gene: TRBV28
d_gene: TRBD2
j_gene: TRBJ2-7

CDR3aa: CASRKGALGAKNIQYF
CDR3nt: TGTGCCAGCAGGAAAGGGGCCTTAGGCGCCAAAAACATTCAGTACTTC
abundance: -
v_gene: TRBV27
d_gene: -
j_gene: TRBJ2-4

CDR3aa: CASSQDGTGVYEQYF
CDR3nt: TGCGCCAGCAGCCAAGATGGGACAGGGGTATACGAGCAGTACTTC
abundance: -
v_gene: TRBV4-3
d_gene: TRBD1
j_gene: TRBJ2-7

CDR3aa: CASSASGPQETQYF
CDR3nt: TGTGCCAGCAGCGCGAGCGGACCACAAGAGACCCAGTACTTC
abundance: -
v_gene: TRBV9
d_gene: -
j_gene: TRBJ2-5

CDR3aa: CASSRLAGGASTDTQYF
CDR3nt: TGTGCCAGCAGCCGACTAGCGGGGGGAGCTAGCACAGATACGCAGTATTTT
abundance: once
v_gene: TRBV7-8
d_gene: TRBD2
j_gene: TRBJ2-3

CDR3aa: CATLPSQGAYGANVLTF
CDR3nt: TGTGCCACCTTACCGTCACAGGGGGCTTATGGGGCCAACGTCCTGACTTTC
abundance: -
v_gene: TRBV28
d_gene: TRBD1
j_gene: TRBJ2-6

CDR3aa: CASSSGQGGQPQHF
CDR3nt: TGTGCCAGCAGCTCCGGACAGGGCGGACAGCCCCAGCATTTT
abundance: -
v_gene: TRBV28
d_gene: TRBD1
j_gene: TRBJ1-5

CDR3aa: CASSYNRGYEQYF
CDR3nt: TGTGCCAGCAGTTACAACAGGGGCTACGAGCAGTACTTC
abundance: -
v_gene: TRBV6-5
d_gene: TRBD1
j_gene: TRBJ2-7

CDR3aa: CASSFFQANYGYTF
CDR3nt: TGTGCCAGCAGCTTCTTCCAGGCCAACTATGGCTACACCTTC
abundance: -
v_gene: TRBV5-6
d_gene: -
j_gene: TRBJ1-2

CDR3aa: CASGKGQSYNEQFF
CDR3nt: TGCGCCAGCGGTAAGGGACAGAGTTACAATGAGCAGTTCTTC
abundance: -
v_gene: TRBV5-1
d_gene: TRBD1
j_gene: TRBJ2-1